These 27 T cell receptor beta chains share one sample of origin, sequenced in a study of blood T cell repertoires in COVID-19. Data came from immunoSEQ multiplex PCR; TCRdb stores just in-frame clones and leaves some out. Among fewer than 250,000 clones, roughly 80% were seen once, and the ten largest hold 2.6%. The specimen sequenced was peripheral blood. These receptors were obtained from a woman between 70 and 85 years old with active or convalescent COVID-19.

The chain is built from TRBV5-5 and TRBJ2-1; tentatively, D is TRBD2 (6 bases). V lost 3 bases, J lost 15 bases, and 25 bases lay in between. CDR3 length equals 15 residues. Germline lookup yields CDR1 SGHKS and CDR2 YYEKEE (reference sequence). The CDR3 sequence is CASSWGRTSQVAGFF. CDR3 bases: TGTGCCAGCAGCTGGGGGAGGACTTCCCAGGTGGCTGGGTTCTTC.

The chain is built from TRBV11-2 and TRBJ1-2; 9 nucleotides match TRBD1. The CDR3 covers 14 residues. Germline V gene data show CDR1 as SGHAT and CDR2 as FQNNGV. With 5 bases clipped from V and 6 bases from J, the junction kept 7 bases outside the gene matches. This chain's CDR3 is CASSQNRGQDGYTF. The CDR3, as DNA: TGTGCCAGCAGCCAGAACAGGGGGCAAGATGGCTACACCTTC.

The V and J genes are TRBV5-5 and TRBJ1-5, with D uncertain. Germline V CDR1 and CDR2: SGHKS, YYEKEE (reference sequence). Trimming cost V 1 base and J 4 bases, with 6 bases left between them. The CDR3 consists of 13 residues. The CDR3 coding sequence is TGTGCCAGCAGCTTGACATTGAATCAGCCCCAGCATTTT. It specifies CASSLTLNQPQHF.

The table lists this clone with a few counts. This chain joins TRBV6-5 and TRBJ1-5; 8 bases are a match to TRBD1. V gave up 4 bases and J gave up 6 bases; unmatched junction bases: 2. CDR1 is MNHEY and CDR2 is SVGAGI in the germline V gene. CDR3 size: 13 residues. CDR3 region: CASSSGGGQPQHF. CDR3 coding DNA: TGTGCCAGCAGTTCAGGGGGCGGTCAGCCCCAGCATTTT.

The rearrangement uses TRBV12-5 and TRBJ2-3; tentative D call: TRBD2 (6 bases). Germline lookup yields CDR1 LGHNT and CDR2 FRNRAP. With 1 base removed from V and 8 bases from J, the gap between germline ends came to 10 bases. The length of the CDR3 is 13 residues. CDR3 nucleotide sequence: TGTGCTAGTGGTTTGGAGACTAGTGGTACGCAGTATTTT. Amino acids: CASGLETSGTQYF. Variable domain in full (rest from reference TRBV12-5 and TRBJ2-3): DARVTQTPRHKVTEMGQEVTMRCQPILGHNTVFWYRQTMMQGLELLAYFRNRAPLDDSGMPKDRFSAEMPDATLATLKIQPSEPRDSAVYFCASGLETSGTQYFGPGTRLTVL.

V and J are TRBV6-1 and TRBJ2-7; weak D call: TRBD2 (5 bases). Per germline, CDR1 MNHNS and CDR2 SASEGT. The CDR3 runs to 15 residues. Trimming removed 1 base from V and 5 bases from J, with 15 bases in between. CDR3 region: CASSEGAGSIHEQYF. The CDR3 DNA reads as TGTGCCAGCAGTGAAGGTGCGGGTAGCATCCACGAGCAGTACTTC.

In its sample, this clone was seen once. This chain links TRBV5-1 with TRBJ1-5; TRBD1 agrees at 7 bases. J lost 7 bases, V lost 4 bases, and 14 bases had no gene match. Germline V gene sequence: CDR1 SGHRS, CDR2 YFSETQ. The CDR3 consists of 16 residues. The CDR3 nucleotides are TGCGCCAGCAGCCCGGGGGGGTCCAGGGGGAAACAGCCCCAGCATTTT. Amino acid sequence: CASSPGGSRGKQPQHF.

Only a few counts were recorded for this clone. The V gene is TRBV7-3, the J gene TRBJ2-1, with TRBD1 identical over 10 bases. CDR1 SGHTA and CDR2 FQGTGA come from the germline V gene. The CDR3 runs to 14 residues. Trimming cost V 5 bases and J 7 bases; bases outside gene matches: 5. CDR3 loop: CASSTTGGKNEQFF. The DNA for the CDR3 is TGTGCCAGCAGCACGACAGGGGGCAAGAATGAGCAGTTCTTC.

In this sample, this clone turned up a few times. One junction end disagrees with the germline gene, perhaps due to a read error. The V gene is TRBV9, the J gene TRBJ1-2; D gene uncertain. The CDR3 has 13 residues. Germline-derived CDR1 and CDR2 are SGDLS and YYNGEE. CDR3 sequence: CASSSGLQPFPYF. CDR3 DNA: TGTGCCAGCAGCTCGGGGTTACAGCCATTCCCTTACTTC. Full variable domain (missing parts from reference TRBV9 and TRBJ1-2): DSGVTQTPKHLITATGQRVTLRCSPRSGDLSVYWYQQSLDQGLQFLIQYYNGEERAKGNILERFSAQQFPDLHSELNLSSLELGDSALYFCASSSGLQPFPYFGSGTRLTVV.

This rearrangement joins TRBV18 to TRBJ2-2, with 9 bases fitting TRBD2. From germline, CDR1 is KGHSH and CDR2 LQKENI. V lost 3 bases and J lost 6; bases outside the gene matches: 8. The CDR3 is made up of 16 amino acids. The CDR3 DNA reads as TGTGCCAGCTCACCCCGAGCGGGAGGAGTCGCCGGGGAGCTGTTTTTT. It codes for CASSPRAGGVAGELFF.

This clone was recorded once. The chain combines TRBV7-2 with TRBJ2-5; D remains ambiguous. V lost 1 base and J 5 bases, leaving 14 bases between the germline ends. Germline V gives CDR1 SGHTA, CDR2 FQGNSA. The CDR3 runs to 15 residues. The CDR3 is CASSLERYYAETQYF. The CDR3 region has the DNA TGTGCCAGCAGCTTAGAGCGCTACTACGCGGAGACCCAGTACTTC. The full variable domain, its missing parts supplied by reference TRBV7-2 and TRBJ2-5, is GAGVSQSPSNKVTEKGKDVELRCDPISGHTALYWYRQSLGQGLEFLIYFQGNSAPDKSGLPSDRFSAERTGGSVSTLTIQRTQQEDSAVYLCASSLERYYAETQYFGPGTRLLVL.

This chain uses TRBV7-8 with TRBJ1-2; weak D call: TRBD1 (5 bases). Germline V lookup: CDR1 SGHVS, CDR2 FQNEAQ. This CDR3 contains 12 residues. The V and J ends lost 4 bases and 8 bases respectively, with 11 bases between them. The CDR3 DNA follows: TGTGCCAGCAGCTCCCGGGACTCCGGCTACACCTTC. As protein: CASSSRDSGYTF.

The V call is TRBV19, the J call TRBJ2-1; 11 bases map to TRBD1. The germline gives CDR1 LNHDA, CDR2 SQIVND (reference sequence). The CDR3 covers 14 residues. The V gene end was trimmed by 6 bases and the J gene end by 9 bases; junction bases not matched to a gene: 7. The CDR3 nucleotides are TGTGCCAGTAGGAGGGACAGGGGGGGATTTGAGCAGTTCTTC. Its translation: CASRRDRGGFEQFF.

Written as DNA, the CDR3 is TGTGCCAGCAGCCAGGGCCCCCCCTTAAGCTCCTACGAGCAGTACTTC. Translated, it gives CASSQGPPLSSYEQYF. The chain carries TRBV28 and TRBJ2-7, with a tentative D call TRBD1 (5 bases). V gave up 6 bases and J gave up 0 bases, with 18 bases separating them. CDR3 length: 16 residues. Per germline, CDR1 MDHEN and CDR2 SYDVKM.

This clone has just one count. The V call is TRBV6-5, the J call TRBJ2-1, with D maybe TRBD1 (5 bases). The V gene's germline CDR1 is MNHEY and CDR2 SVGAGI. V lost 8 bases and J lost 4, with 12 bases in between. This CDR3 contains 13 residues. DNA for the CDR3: TGTGCCAGCTCCACAGGCCCTTACAATGAGCAGTTCTTC. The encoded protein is CASSTGPYNEQFF.

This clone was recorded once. The CDR3 here is CASSLQGSSYEQYF. CDR3 coding DNA: TGTGCCAGCAGCTTGCAGGGGAGCTCCTACGAGCAGTACTTC. V gene TRBV11-2 combines with J gene TRBJ2-7, with D perhaps matching TRBD1 (6 bases). CDR3 length equals 14 residues. Germline CDR1 and CDR2: SGHAT and FQNNGV. Trimming stripped 3 bases from V and 0 bases from J, with 9 bases between.

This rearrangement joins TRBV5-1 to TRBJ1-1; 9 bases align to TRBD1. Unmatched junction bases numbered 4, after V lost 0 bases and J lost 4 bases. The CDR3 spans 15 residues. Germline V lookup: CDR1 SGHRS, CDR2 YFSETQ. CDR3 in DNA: TGCGCCAGCAGCTTGGGGACAGGGGAAACCACTGAAGCTTTCTTT. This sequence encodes CASSLGTGETTEAFF.

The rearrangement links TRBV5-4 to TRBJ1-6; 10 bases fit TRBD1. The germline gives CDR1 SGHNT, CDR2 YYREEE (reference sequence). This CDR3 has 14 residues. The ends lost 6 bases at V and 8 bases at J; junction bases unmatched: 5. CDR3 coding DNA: TGTGCCAGCACAGCCGGGACAGGGGATTCACCCCTCCACTTT. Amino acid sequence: CASTAGTGDSPLHF. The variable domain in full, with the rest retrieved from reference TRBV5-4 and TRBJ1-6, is ETGVTQSPTHLIKTRGQQVTLRCSSQSGHNTVSWYQQALGQGPQFIFQYYREEENGRGNFPPRFSGLQFPNYSSELNVNALELDDSALYLCASTAGTGDSPLHFGNGTRLTVT.

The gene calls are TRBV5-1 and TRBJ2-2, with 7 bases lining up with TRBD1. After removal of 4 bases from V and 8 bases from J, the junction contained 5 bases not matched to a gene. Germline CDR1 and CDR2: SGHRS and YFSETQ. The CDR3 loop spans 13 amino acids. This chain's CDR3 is CASSRDSQGELFF. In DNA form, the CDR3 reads TGCGCCAGCAGCCGGGACAGCCAAGGGGAGCTGTTTTTT.

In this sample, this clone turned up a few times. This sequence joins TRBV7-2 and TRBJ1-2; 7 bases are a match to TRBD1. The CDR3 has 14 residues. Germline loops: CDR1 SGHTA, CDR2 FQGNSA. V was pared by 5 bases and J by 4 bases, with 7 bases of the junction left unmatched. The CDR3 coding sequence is TGTGCCAGCAGCACAGTGACAGGGACCTATGGCTACACCTTC. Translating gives CASSTVTGTYGYTF.

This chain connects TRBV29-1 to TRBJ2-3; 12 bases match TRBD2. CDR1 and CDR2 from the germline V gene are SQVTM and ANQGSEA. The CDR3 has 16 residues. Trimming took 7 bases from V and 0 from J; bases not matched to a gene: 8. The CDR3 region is CSACGGTSGSTDTQYF. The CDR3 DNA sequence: TGCAGCGCCTGCGGAGGGACTAGCGGGAGCACAGATACGCAGTATTTT.

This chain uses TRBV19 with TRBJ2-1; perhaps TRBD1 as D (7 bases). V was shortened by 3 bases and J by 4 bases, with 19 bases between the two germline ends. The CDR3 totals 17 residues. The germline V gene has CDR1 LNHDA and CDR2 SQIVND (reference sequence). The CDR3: CASSIYRGGLGYNEQFF. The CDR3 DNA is TGTGCCAGTAGTATTTACAGGGGAGGATTGGGGTACAATGAGCAGTTCTTC.

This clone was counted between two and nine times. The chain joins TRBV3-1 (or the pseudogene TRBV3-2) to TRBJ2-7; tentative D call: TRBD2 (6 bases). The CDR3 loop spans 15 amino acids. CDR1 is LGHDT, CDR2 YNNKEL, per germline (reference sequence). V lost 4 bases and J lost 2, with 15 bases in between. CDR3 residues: CASSLDYSLTYEQYF. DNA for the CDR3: TGTGCCAGCAGCCTGGACTATAGCTTAACCTACGAGCAGTACTTC.

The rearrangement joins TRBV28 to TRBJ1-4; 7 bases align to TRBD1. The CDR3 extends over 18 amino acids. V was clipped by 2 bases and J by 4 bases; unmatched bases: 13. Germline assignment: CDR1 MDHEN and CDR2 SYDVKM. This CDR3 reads CASSLGSLLGQSNEKLFF. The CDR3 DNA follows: TGTGCCAGCAGTTTAGGATCCCTACTGGGACAGAGTAATGAAAAACTGTTTTTT.

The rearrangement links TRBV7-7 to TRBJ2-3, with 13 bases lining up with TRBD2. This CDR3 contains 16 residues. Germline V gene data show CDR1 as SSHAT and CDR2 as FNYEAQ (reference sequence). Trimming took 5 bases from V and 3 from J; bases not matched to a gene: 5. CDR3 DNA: TGTGCCAGCAGCCCCGGACTAGCGGGAGTGACAGATACGCAGTATTTT. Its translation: CASSPGLAGVTDTQYF.

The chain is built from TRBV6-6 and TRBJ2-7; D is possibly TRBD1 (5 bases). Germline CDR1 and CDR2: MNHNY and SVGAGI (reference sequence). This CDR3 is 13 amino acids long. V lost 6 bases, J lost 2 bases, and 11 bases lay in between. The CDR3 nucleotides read TGTGCCAGCAGGCTGACAGAACCCTACGAGCAGTACTTC. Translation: CASRLTEPYEQYF.

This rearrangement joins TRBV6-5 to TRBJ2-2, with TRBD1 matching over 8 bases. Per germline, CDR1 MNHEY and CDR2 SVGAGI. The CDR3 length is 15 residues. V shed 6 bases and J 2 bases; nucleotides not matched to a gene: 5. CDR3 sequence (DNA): TGTGCCAGCAGGCCGGGACAGGCTAACACCGGGGAGCTGTTTTTT. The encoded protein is CASRPGQANTGELFF.